This T cell receptor beta chain was identified in a study of blood T cell repertoires in COVID-19. The overall study: Sources were T cells, B-cell-depleted T cells, or PBMCs; the material itself was cDNA or gDNA.

With 1 base clipped from V and 7 bases from J, the junction kept 3 bases outside the gene matches. This CDR3 has 14 residues. Germline lookup yields CDR1 SGHAT and CDR2 FQNNGV. This clone appeared once. Source study methods: Amplifying reference gene primers gave estimates of nucleated cell counts. Method: immunoSEQ multiplex PCR; TCRdb's copy keeps in-frame clones and lacks some. V, J and clone size are those of that table, while D and trimming were read from the DNA. The table lists 150,000 to 200,000 clones, about 85% of them singletons, with approximately 8.9% in the top ten. Sequenced material: peripheral blood. The receptor's source is a woman aged 60 to 75 with acute or convalescent COVID-19. The genes are TRBV11-2 and TRBJ1-4; 7 bases are shared with TRBD1. CDR3 amino acids: CASSLGDRGEKLFF. DNA for the CDR3: TGTGCCAGCAGCTTAGGGGACAGAGGTGAAAAACTGTTTTTT.